A selection of T cell receptor beta chains follows, all from one sample in a study of blood T cell repertoires in COVID-19. The repertoire was sequenced with immunoSEQ multiplex PCR; TCRdb's copy has only in-frame clones and lacks some. The table lists about 210,000 clones, almost 85% of them singletons. The source material was peripheral blood. The receptors here all came from a woman in her 50s with active or convalescent COVID-19. Both conserved end residues are part of each CDR3. Fields, in order: J gene, clone size, D gene, CDR3 length, V gene, CDR3 protein, CDR3 DNA. A D gene is named only where the DNA matches it firmly. A row's size may be missing; if present it is once, few, many or a size class.

TRBJ2-3,few,TRBD1,14,TRBV5-5,CASSPRQGFATQYF,TGTGCCAGCAGCCCTCGACAGGGGTTTGCTACGCAGTATTTT
TRBJ2-7,.,TRBD1,16,TRBV7-2,CASSLEGAVISYEQYF,TGTGCCAGCAGCTTAGAGGGGGCAGTTATTTCCTACGAGCAGTACTTC
TRBJ2-1,.,.,14,TRBV18,CASEGADDHNEQFF,TGTGCCAGCGAAGGAGCGGATGACCACAATGAGCAGTTCTTC
TRBJ2-3,once,TRBD2,15,TRBV3-1/TRBV3-2,CASSPSGRTTDTQYF,TGTGCCAGCAGCCCAAGCGGGAGAACCACAGATACGCAGTATTTT
TRBJ1-5,.,.,14,TRBV5-5,CASSFNSLNQPQHF,TGTGCCAGCAGCTTCAACAGCCTTAATCAGCCCCAGCATTTT
TRBJ1-5,.,TRBD1,14,TRBV5-8,CASSSSGGNQPQHF,TGTGCCAGCAGCTCTTCAGGGGGGAATCAGCCCCAGCATTTT
TRBJ1-1,.,.,11,TRBV12-3/TRBV12-4,CASSLRQRAFF,TGTGCCAGCAGTTTAAGGCAGAGGGCTTTCTTT
TRBJ2-3,.,.,16,TRBV5-5,CASSLGDLLTTDTQYF,TGTGCCAGCAGCTTGGGGGACTTACTAACCACAGATACGCAGTATTTT
TRBJ2-3,.,.,12,TRBV3-1/TRBV3-2,CASSRAPDTQYF,TGTGCCAGCAGCCGAGCGCCAGATACGCAGTATTTT
TRBJ2-3,.,.,14,TRBV12-5,CASGRGQEGDTQYF,TGTGCTAGTGGACGAGGACAGGAGGGGGATACGCAGTATTTT
TRBJ2-4,.,.,12,TRBV11-3,CASSKGEDIQYF,TGTGCCAGCAGTAAGGGAGAAGACATTCAGTACTTC
TRBJ2-3,.,TRBD2,15,TRBV7-2,CASSFPSGLTDTQYF,TGTGCCAGCAGTTTTCCTAGCGGCCTCACAGATACGCAGTATTTT
TRBJ1-2,.,.,12,TRBV28,CASSTRGYGYTF,TGTGCCAGCAGCACGCGAGGCTATGGCTACACCTTC
TRBJ1-2,.,TRBD1,16,TRBV28,CASSPIGQGADYGYTF,TGTGCCAGCAGTCCCATCGGACAGGGGGCCGACTATGGCTACACCTTC
TRBJ2-7,once,.,14,TRBV7-9,CASSLTSGRYEQYF,TGTGCCAGCAGCTTAACCTCGGGAAGGTACGAGCAGTACTTC
TRBJ2-1,.,.,12,TRBV20-1,CSASSGDDEQFF,TGCAGTGCTAGTTCCGGGGATGATGAGCAGTTCTTC
TRBJ2-3,.,.,12,TRBV29-1,CTFLEGTDTQYF,TGCACTTTCCTAGAGGGAACAGATACGCAGTATTTT
TRBJ1-1,once,.,15,TRBV4-2,CASSQDWQRVTEAFF,TGTGCCAGCAGCCAAGATTGGCAGCGCGTCACTGAAGCTTTCTTT
TRBJ1-5,.,TRBD1,14,TRBV6-5,CASSRTGGNQPQHF,TGTGCCAGCAGTCGGACAGGGGGCAATCAGCCCCAGCATTTT
TRBJ1-5,.,.,14,TRBV6-1,CASSESQGRQPQHF,TGTGCCAGCAGTGAAAGCCAGGGCAGGCAGCCCCAGCATTTT
TRBJ1-4,.,TRBD1,13,TRBV29-1,CSTQGGSGEKLFF,TGCAGCACACAGGGGGGGAGTGGAGAAAAACTGTTTTTT
TRBJ1-6,.,.,17,TRBV4-1,CASSQPRSGGGNSPLHF,TGCGCCAGCAGCCAACCCCGTTCTGGGGGCGGTAATTCACCCCTCCACTTT
TRBJ1-6,.,.,15,TRBV2,CASREDQGVASPLHF,TGTGCCAGCAGAGAGGATCAAGGGGTGGCATCACCCCTCCACTTT
TRBJ2-2,.,TRBD1,17,TRBV28,CASSSPGTGWVSGELFF,TGTGCCAGCAGTTCCCCCGGGACAGGGTGGGTGTCCGGGGAGCTGTTTTTT
TRBJ1-1,.,.,16,TRBV7-6,CASSFKPPGESTEAFF,TGTGCCAGCAGCTTTAAACCCCCGGGGGAAAGCACTGAAGCTTTCTTT
TRBJ2-1,.,.,14,TRBV28,CASSLAGSRNEQFF,TGTGCCAGCAGTTTAGCGGGGAGTCGGAATGAGCAGTTCTTC
TRBJ1-4,.,.,16,TRBV7-2,CASNRVSGATNEKLFF,TGTGCCAGCAACAGGGTTTCTGGCGCAACTAATGAAAAACTGTTTTTT
TRBJ2-1,once,.,17,TRBV6-6,CASSPRPSGVRPREQFF,TGTGCCAGCAGTCCCCGCCCATCAGGGGTTCGGCCCCGCGAGCAGTTCTTC
TRBJ2-3,.,TRBD1,14,TRBV10-1,CASSGDRDTDTQYF,TGCGCCAGCAGTGGGGACAGGGACACAGATACGCAGTATTTT
TRBJ1-2,.,.,16,TRBV7-6,CASSLQGALPDYGYTF,TGTGCCAGCAGCTTACAGGGTGCGCTTCCTGACTATGGCTACACCTTC
TRBJ1-3,.,.,18,TRBV3-1/TRBV3-2,CASSQAPVGGAFGNTIYF,TGTGCCAGCAGCCAAGCCCCCGTCGGGGGGGCCTTTGGAAACACCATATATTTT
TRBJ1-5,.,TRBD1,15,TRBV28,CASSEGDRGNQPQHF,TGTGCCAGCAGTGAGGGCGACAGGGGCAATCAGCCCCAGCATTTT
TRBJ2-5,.,TRBD1,15,TRBV10-3,CAISAGTGGLETQYF,TGTGCCATCAGCGCGGGGACAGGGGGCTTGGAGACCCAGTACTTC
TRBJ1-5,.,TRBD1,17,TRBV6-2/TRBV6-3,CASSLRPSTGRNQPQHF,TGTGCCAGCAGCCTACGGCCCTCGACAGGGAGGAATCAGCCCCAGCATTTT
TRBJ1-1,.,TRBD1,13,TRBV12-3/TRBV12-4,CASRSSGTGKAFF,TGTGCCAGCAGATCCTCCGGGACAGGGAAAGCTTTCTTT
TRBJ1-2,.,TRBD1,14,TRBV7-9,CASSLVAGGDGYTF,TGTGCCAGCAGCTTAGTAGCAGGGGGTGATGGCTACACCTTC
TRBJ2-1,.,TRBD2,20,TRBV28,CASIPGLARRGFRGYNEQFF,TGTGCCAGCATTCCGGGACTAGCAAGGAGGGGTTTCAGGGGTTACAATGAGCAGTTCTTC
TRBJ1-1,.,.,12,TRBV7-9,CASSAGVTEAFF,TGTGCCAGCAGCGCAGGGGTTACTGAAGCTTTCTTT
TRBJ1-1,.,.,14,TRBV7-3,CASSLEGVGTEAFF,TGTGCCAGCAGCTTAGAGGGGGTCGGCACTGAAGCTTTCTTT
TRBJ1-2,.,TRBD1,14,TRBV27,CASSSLGQGYGYTF,TGTGCCAGCAGTTCTCTGGGACAGGGGTATGGCTACACCTTC
TRBJ1-1,.,TRBD1,14,TRBV2,CASRGQGGGTEAFF,TGTGCCAGCAGGGGACAGGGCGGTGGCACTGAAGCTTTCTTT
TRBJ1-5,.,.,14,TRBV19,CASSLLRGNQPQHF,TGTGCCAGTAGCCTACTCAGGGGCAATCAGCCCCAGCATTTT
TRBJ1-1,few,.,14,TRBV27,CASIPRGKNTEAFF,TGTGCCAGCATCCCCCGCGGGAAGAACACTGAAGCTTTCTTT
TRBJ2-5,.,.,13,TRBV18,CASSPGMGETQYF,TGTGCCAGCTCACCCGGGATGGGAGAGACCCAGTACTTC
TRBJ1-2,.,TRBD1,16,TRBV3-1/TRBV3-2,CASSQSRTGTNYGYTF,TGTGCCAGCAGCCAGTCCCGGACAGGAACTAACTATGGCTACACCTTC
TRBJ2-7,.,TRBD1,16,TRBV6-2/TRBV6-3,CASSYWFTGGKHEQYF,TGTGCCAGCAGTTACTGGTTCACAGGGGGGAAACACGAGCAGTACTTC
TRBJ1-1,.,.,15,TRBV19,CASSILGAGNTEAFF,TGTGCCAGTAGTATACTAGGGGCAGGGAACACTGAAGCTTTCTTT
TRBJ1-4,.,.,14,TRBV19,CASTPGGTNEKLFF,TGTGCCAGTACCCCTGGGGGGACTAATGAAAAACTGTTTTTT
TRBJ1-6,once,TRBD1,16,TRBV6-1,CASSDSFTGGDSPLHF,TGTGCCAGCAGTGATTCGTTCACAGGGGGTGATTCACCCCTCCACTTT
TRBJ2-5,.,.,14,TRBV5-4,CASSLDGLLETQYF,TGTGCCAGCAGCTTGGATGGGCTATTGGAGACCCAGTACTTC
TRBJ2-2,.,.,14,TRBV7-2,CASTAVAPTGELFF,TGTGCCAGCACCGCCGTCGCGCCCACCGGGGAGCTGTTTTTT
TRBJ2-3,.,TRBD2,15,TRBV7-8,CASSPLGLAGDTQYF,TGTGCCAGCAGCCCACTGGGACTAGCGGGGGATACGCAGTATTTT
TRBJ1-4,.,.,17,TRBV7-9,CASSLRKTDPTNEKLFF,TGTGCCAGCAGCTTAAGGAAGACAGACCCAACTAATGAAAAACTGTTTTTT
TRBJ2-1,.,TRBD2,16,TRBV24-1,CATSDDSGIGWNEQFF,TGTGCCACCAGTGACGACAGCGGGATCGGATGGAATGAGCAGTTCTTC
TRBJ2-2,.,TRBD2,15,TRBV28,CASARTSGNTGELFF,TGTGCCAGCGCGAGGACTAGCGGGAACACCGGGGAGCTGTTTTTT
TRBJ2-1,.,.,15,TRBV19,CASRESSPTANEQFF,TGTGCCAGTAGGGAATCCTCCCCCACAGCTAATGAGCAGTTCTTC